The rows below give T cell receptor beta chains drawn from one sample of a study of identical twins. TCRdb analysed the 5' RACE reads with MiXCR anew, one entry per CDR3 protein. The sample has about 480,000 distinct CDR3 sequences; 12% to 15% are singletons. The data were also submitted as part of a second study, on yellow fever vaccine responses in identical twins.

Specimen: CD4+ T cells sorted from blood. The receptors derive from a woman between 18 and 29 years old in good health. The conserved cysteine and the conserved F or W are not part of the CDR3 here. D genes are given only for firm matches.

D gene	V gene	CDR3 length	CDR3 protein
TRBD1	TRBV19	14	ASSTGTGLGEETQY
TRBD1	TRBV6-1	13	ASSPRDRGDTEAF
TRBD2	TRBV6-5	13	ASSYSQRGGGTQY
TRBD2	TRBV5-6	15	ASSYQTSGRGTDTQY
NA	TRBV5-6	12	ASSFGIANEKLF
NA	TRBV18	11	ASSPGKGYEQY
NA	TRBV5-1	14	ASTPGGALNTGELF
TRBD1	TRBV24-1	9	ATGQGYEQY
NA	TRBV5-1	13	ASSLGQDSSYEQY
NA	TRBV12-3/TRBV12-4	14	ASSPHRTSNTGELF
TRBD2	TRBV5-1	16	ASSLSGLAGGIHNEQF
NA	TRBV7-2	13	ASSLASTSYNEQF
TRBD2	TRBV12-3/TRBV12-4	18	ASSLVATSGRASRQNEQF
TRBD1	TRBV12-3/TRBV12-4	14	ASSLLGTVKDNEQF
TRBD1	TRBV6-2/TRBV6-3	12	ASRTGGILYEQY
NA	TRBV7-2	13	ASSLVLRDRETQY
NA	TRBV5-1	15	ASSLVGATRSGNTIY
NA	TRBV7-8	12	ASSPGGFQETQY
TRBD2	TRBV7-2	14	ASSLAGLAGINEQF
NA	TRBV12-3/TRBV12-4	13	ASSYRTNYNSPLH